Reported below is one TCR beta chain. The data originate from a study of blood T cells in healthy people across ages. Through a sample-barcoded 5' primer and a J-beta primer mix, a second PCR was run for roughly 7 to 12 cycles. From each sample, at least 3 million paired-end reads containing CDR3 were obtained. TCRdb used MiXCR to reprocess the 5' RACE reads, holding one entry per CDR3 protein. The table has over 1,200,000 distinct CDR3 sequences, 55% to 75% seen once. V was clipped by 4 bases and J by 0 bases, with 22 bases between them. Germline-derived CDR1 and CDR2 are SNHLY and FYNNEI. The CDR3 is made up of 20 amino acids.

The sample comprised blood. This receptor was taken from a man between 18 and 29 years old in good health. The V call is TRBV2, the J call TRBJ2-6; perhaps D is TRBD1 or TRBD2 (5 bases each). The CDR3 loop reads CASSVGLRGISDSGANVLTF. The CDR3 region has the DNA TGTGCCAGCAGTGTGGGCTTGAGGGGCATTTCAGACTCTGGGGCCAACGTCCTGACTTTC.